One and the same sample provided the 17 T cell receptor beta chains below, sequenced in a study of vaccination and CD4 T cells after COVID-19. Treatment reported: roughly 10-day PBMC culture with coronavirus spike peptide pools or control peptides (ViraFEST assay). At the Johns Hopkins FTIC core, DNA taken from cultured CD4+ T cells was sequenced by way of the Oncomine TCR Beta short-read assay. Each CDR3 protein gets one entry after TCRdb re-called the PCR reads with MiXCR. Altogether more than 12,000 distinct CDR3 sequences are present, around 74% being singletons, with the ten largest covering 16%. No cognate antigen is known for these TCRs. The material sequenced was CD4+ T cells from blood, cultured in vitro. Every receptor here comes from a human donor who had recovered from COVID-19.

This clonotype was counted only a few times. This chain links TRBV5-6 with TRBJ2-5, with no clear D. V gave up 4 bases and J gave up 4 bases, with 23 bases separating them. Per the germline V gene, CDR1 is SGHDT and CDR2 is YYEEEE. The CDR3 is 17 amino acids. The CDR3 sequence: CASSVTLGSAPRETQYF. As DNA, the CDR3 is TGTGCCAGCAGCGTAACTCTAGGGTCGGCCCCTCGAGAGACCCAGTACTTC. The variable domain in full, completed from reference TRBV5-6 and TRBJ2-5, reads DAGVTQSPTHLIKTRGQQVTLRCSPKSGHDTVSWYQQALGQGPQFIFQYYEEEERQRGNFPDRFSGHQFPNYSSELNVNALLLGDSALYLCASSVTLGSAPRETQYFGPGTRLLVL.

The CDR3 bases are TGTGCCAGCAGCTTATCCTATAGCTCCGGTGGAGAGACCCAGTACTTC. Its protein product is CASSLSYSSGGETQYF. V is TRBV7-7 and J is TRBJ2-5; D unresolved. CDR3 length equals 16 residues. Trimming cost V 2 bases and J 4 bases, with 17 bases left between them. Looked up from germline, CDR1 is SSHAT and CDR2 is FNYEAQ (reference sequence).

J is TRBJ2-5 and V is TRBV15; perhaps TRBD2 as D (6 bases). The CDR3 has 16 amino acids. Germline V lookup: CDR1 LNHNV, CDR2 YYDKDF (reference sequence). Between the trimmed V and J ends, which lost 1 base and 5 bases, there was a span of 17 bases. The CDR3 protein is CATSRVTSPSRETQYF. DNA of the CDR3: TGTGCCACCAGCAGAGTTACTAGCCCTAGCCGGGAGACCCAGTACTTC.

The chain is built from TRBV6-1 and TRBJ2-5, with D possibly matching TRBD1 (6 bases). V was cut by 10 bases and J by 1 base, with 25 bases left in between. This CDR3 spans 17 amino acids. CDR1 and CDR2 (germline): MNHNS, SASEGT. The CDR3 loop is CATEGSRTGRTQETQYF. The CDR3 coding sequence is TGTGCCACGGAAGGGAGTCGTACAGGGCGAACCCAAGAGACCCAGTACTTC.

This CDR3 reads CASSPTGVYEQYF. In nucleotides, the CDR3 is TGTGCCAGCAGCCCCACGGGGGTTTACGAGCAGTACTTC. V gene TRBV6-2 or TRBV6-3 combines with J gene TRBJ2-7, with a possible D match to TRBD2 (6 bases). V gave up 6 bases and J gave up 4 bases, with 13 bases separating them. The germline gives CDR1 MNHEY, CDR2 SVGEGT. The CDR3 length is 13 residues.

The chain's CDR3 is CASSPGGGYEQYF. The CDR3 DNA reads as TGTGCCAGCAGCCCAGGGGGGGGCTACGAGCAGTACTTC. This chain joins TRBV7-2 and TRBJ2-7; tentatively, D is TRBD1 or TRBD2 (7 bases each). Germline V gene sequence: CDR1 SGHTA, CDR2 FQGNSA. The V gene lost 5 bases and the J gene lost 3 bases, with 11 bases spanning the gap. The CDR3 loop spans 13 amino acids.

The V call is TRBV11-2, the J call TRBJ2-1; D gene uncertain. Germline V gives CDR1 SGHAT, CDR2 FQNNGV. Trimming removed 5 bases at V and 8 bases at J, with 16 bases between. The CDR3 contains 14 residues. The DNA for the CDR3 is TGTGCCAGCAGCCCCTCGCCAGGCGGACATGAGCAGTTCTTC. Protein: CASSPSPGGHEQFF.

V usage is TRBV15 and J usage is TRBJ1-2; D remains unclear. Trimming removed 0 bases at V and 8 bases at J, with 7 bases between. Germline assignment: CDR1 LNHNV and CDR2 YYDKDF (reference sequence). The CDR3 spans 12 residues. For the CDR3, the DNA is TGTGCCACCAGCAGAGACGGTTGGGGCTACACCTTC. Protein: CATSRDGWGYTF.

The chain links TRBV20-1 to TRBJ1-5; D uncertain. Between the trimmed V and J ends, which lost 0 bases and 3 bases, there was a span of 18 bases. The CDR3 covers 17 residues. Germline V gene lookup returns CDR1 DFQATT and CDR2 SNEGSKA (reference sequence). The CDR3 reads CSARDQARPSINQPQHF. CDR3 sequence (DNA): TGCAGTGCTAGAGACCAAGCGCGACCGAGTATCAATCAGCCCCAGCATTTT.

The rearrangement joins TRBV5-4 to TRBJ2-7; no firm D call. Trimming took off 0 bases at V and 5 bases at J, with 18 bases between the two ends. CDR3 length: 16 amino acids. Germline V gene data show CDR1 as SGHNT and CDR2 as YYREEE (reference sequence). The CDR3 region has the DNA TGTGCCAGCAGCTTGGGAGGCGGACGGGCTAGGGACGAGCAGTACTTC. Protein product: CASSLGGGRARDEQYF.

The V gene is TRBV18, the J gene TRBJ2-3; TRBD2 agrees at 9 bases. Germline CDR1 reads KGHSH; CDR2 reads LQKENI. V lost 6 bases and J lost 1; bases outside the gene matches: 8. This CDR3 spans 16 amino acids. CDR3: CASSSQASGGTDTQYF. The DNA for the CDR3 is TGTGCCAGCTCTTCCCAAGCTAGCGGGGGCACAGATACGCAGTATTTT.

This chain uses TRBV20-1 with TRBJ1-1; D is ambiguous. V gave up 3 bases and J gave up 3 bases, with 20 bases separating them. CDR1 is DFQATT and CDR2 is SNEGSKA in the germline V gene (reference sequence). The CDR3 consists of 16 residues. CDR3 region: CSARLGPNVRYTEAFF. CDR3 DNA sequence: TGCAGTGCTAGGCTTGGACCCAATGTGAGGTACACTGAAGCTTTCTTT.

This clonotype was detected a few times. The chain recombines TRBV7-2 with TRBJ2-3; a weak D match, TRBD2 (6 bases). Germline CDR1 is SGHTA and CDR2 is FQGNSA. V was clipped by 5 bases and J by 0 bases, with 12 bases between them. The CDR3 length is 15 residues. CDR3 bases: TGTGCCAGCAGCGCGGACTACCAGAGCACAGATACGCAGTATTTT. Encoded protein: CASSADYQSTDTQYF.

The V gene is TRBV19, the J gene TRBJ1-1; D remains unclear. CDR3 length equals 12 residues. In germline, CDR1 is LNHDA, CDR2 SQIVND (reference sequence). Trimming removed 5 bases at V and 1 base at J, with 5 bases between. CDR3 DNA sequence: TGTGCCAGTAGTCCTAAGAACACTGAAGCTTTCTTT. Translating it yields CASSPKNTEAFF.

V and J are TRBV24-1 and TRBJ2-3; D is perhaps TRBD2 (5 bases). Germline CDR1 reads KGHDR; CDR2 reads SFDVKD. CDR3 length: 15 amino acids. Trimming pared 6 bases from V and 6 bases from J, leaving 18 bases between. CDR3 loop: CATSRAGLASDTQYF. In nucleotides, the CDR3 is TGTGCCACCAGTCGGGCAGGCCTAGCATCGGATACGCAGTATTTT.

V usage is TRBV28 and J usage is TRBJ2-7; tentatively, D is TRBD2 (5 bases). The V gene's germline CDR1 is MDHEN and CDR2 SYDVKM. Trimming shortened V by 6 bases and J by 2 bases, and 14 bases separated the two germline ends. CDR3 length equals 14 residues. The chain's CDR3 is CASSVSRGPYEQYF. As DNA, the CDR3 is TGTGCCAGCAGCGTCTCTAGAGGGCCCTACGAGCAGTACTTC.

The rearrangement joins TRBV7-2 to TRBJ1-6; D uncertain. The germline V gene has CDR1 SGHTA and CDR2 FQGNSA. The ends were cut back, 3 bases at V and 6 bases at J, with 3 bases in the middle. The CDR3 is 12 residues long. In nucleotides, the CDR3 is TGTGCCAGCAGCTTCCGTAATTCACCCCTCCACTTT. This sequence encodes CASSFRNSPLHF.